These T cell receptor beta chains were read from a single sample in a study of T cell responses to AZD1222 COVID-19 vaccine. Repertoires were generated with immunoSEQ multiplex PCR, while TCRdb's copy carries only in-frame clones and drops some. The table includes about 19,000 clones, 80% to 90% detected once. Sequencing was performed on peripheral blood, taken 28 days after the second AZD1222 dose. All receptors come from an adult who received the AZD1222 COVID-19 vaccine. Both conserved end residues are part of each CDR3. The D gene is left open where the match is weak. Some rows mark clone size as missing; the rest say once, few, many or name a class of expanded clone.

J gene | D gene | V gene | clone size | CDR3 protein | CDR3 DNA
TRBJ2-7 | TRBD2 | TRBV20-1 | - | CSASRTSGAYEQYF | TGCAGTGCTAGTAGGACTAGCGGGGCCTACGAGCAGTACTTC
TRBJ1-2 | - | TRBV19 | - | CASSTYAGGPSYGYTF | TGTGCCAGTAGTACCTATGCAGGAGGCCCATCCTATGGCTACACCTTC
TRBJ2-7 | TRBD2 | TRBV4-1 | - | CASSQDGGGGYEQYF | TGCGCCAGCAGCCAAGATGGCGGGGGGGGTTACGAGCAGTACTTC
TRBJ1-3 | - | TRBV6-5 | - | CASLMTSGNTIYF | TGTGCCAGCTTGATGACCTCTGGAAACACCATATATTTT
TRBJ1-2 | TRBD1 | TRBV5-1 | - | CASSPGTADSYEGYTF | TGCGCCAGCAGCCCGGGGACAGCGGATTCCTATGAGGGCTACACCTTC
TRBJ2-1 | TRBD2 | TRBV7-2 | - | CASSLAASGGYSYNEQFF | TGTGCCAGCAGCTTAGCGGCTAGCGGGGGGTATTCCTACAATGAGCAGTTCTTC
TRBJ2-5 | - | TRBV27 | - | CASSPHPNLQGGQVTQYF | TGTGCCAGCAGTCCCCATCCAAACCTACAGGGTGGGCAAGTGACCCAGTACTTC
TRBJ2-3 | TRBD1 | TRBV19 | - | CASSSLFPTGNLFTDTQYF | TGTGCCAGTAGTAGCCTATTCCCGACAGGGAATTTATTCACAGATACGCAGTATTTT
TRBJ2-3 | - | TRBV4-3 | - | CASSQDGARDTQYF | TGCGCCAGCAGCCAAGATGGGGCGAGAGATACGCAGTATTTT
TRBJ2-6 | - | TRBV18 | - | CASSREISGANVLTF | TGTGCCAGCTCACGAGAAATCTCTGGGGCCAACGTCCTGACTTTC
TRBJ2-7 | - | TRBV20-1 | - | CSASDSYEQYF | TGCAGTGCTAGCGACTCCTACGAGCAGTACTTC
TRBJ1-1 | TRBD1 | TRBV6-5 | - | CASSLTGANTEAFF | TGTGCCAGCAGTCTCACAGGGGCGAACACTGAAGCTTTCTTT
TRBJ2-3 | - | TRBV18 | - | CASSPQGVTDTQYF | TGTGCCAGCTCACCACAAGGGGTCACAGATACGCAGTATTTT
TRBJ1-3 | - | TRBV3-1/TRBV3-2 | - | CASSQAGNTIYF | TGTGCCAGCAGCCAAGCAGGAAACACCATATATTTT
TRBJ1-1 | - | TRBV5-1 | - | CASSLERGGFAGGSEAFF | TGCGCCAGCAGCTTGGAGCGGGGTGGATTCGCCGGAGGGTCTGAAGCTTTCTTT
TRBJ2-3 | - | TRBV9 | few | CASSPRTASTDTQYF | TGTGCCAGCAGCCCTCGTACTGCTAGCACAGATACGCAGTATTTT
TRBJ2-5 | TRBD2 | TRBV6-5 | - | CASSPSLAGGTQYF | TGTGCCAGCAGCCCCTCTCTAGCGGGAGGAACCCAGTACTTC
TRBJ1-1 | - | TRBV19 | - | CASSPQVNTEAFF | TGTGCCAGTAGTCCCCAGGTGAACACTGAAGCTTTCTTT
TRBJ1-1 | - | TRBV4-2 | few | CASSQDRMGNTEAFF | TGTGCCAGCAGCCAAGATCGGATGGGGAACACTGAAGCTTTCTTT
TRBJ2-7 | TRBD2 | TRBV4-2 | - | CASSHTSGEGREQYF | TGTGCCAGCAGCCACACCTCTGGGGAGGGCCGCGAGCAGTACTTC
TRBJ2-7 | - | TRBV7-9 | - | CASSGVSYEQYF | TGTGCCAGCAGCGGGGTTTCCTACGAGCAGTACTTC
TRBJ1-6 | - | TRBV13 | - | CASSLSRDSPLHF | TGTGCCAGCAGCTTAAGTCGGGATTCACCCCTCCACTTT
TRBJ2-7 | TRBD1 | TRBV7-9 | - | CASSLAGQGYEQYF | TGTGCCAGCAGCTTAGCGGGACAGGGCTACGAGCAGTACTTC
TRBJ1-1 | - | TRBV5-1 | - | CASSLEQNTEAFF | TGCGCCAGCAGCTTGGAACAGAACACTGAAGCTTTCTTT
TRBJ2-1 | - | TRBV19 | once | CASKASVDEQFF | TGTGCCAGTAAGGCGTCGGTGGATGAGCAGTTCTTC
TRBJ1-1 | - | TRBV3-1/TRBV3-2 | once | CASSQVLGSEAFF | TGTGCCAGCAGCCAAGTTTTAGGATCTGAAGCTTTCTTT
TRBJ2-5 | - | TRBV21-1 | - | CASSKSEGSQETQYF | TGTGCCAGCAGCAAATCTGAGGGGTCCCAAGAGACCCAGTACTTC
TRBJ1-2 | TRBD1 | TRBV5-4 | medium-sized | CASSSTGGDGYTF | TGTGCCAGCAGCTCGACAGGGGGCGACGGCTACACCTTC
TRBJ2-1 | TRBD2 | TRBV7-8 | - | CASSSWTSGTNEQFF | TGTGCCAGCAGCTCATGGACTAGCGGGACCAATGAGCAGTTCTTC
TRBJ2-3 | - | TRBV14 | once | CASSQGFAALDTQYF | TGTGCCAGCAGCCAAGGGTTCGCCGCATTGGATACGCAGTATTTT
TRBJ1-5 | - | TRBV29-1 | once | CSVVGDQGQPQHF | TGCAGCGTTGTCGGGGACCAGGGTCAGCCCCAGCATTTT
TRBJ2-1 | - | TRBV3-1/TRBV3-2 | - | CASSQAGLASSYNEQFF | TGTGCCAGCAGCCAAGCCGGGCTAGCGAGCTCCTACAATGAGCAGTTCTTC
TRBJ1-1 | TRBD1 | TRBV5-1 | - | CASSLERGHTEAFF | TGCGCCAGCAGCTTGGAAAGGGGGCACACTGAAGCTTTCTTT
TRBJ1-2 | TRBD1 | TRBV6-5 | - | CASSRDRGWDGYTF | TGTGCCAGCAGTCGGGACAGGGGATGGGATGGCTACACCTTC
TRBJ2-3 | TRBD2 | TRBV14 | - | CASSIGLRGADTQYF | TGTGCCAGCAGCATAGGACTACGGGGGGCAGATACGCAGTATTTT
TRBJ2-1 | - | TRBV19 | - | CASSIGGGYNEQFF | TGTGCCAGTAGTATAGGAGGGGGCTACAATGAGCAGTTCTTC
TRBJ2-3 | TRBD2 | TRBV5-1 | - | CASSVGERDRDTQYF | TGCGCCAGCAGTGTGGGAGAGCGGGATCGCGATACGCAGTATTTT
TRBJ1-6 | TRBD1 | TRBV4-3 | once | CASSQDTHQGDNSPLHF | TGCGCCAGCAGCCAAGACACCCACCAGGGGGACAATTCACCCCTCCACTTT
TRBJ2-5 | - | TRBV2 | - | CALGGETQYF | TGTGCCCTAGGGGGGGAGACCCAGTACTTC
TRBJ1-1 | - | TRBV29-1 | - | CSARGPNTEAFF | TGCAGCGCCAGGGGTCCGAACACTGAAGCTTTCTTT
TRBJ1-1 | TRBD1 | TRBV6-2/TRBV6-3 | - | CASSDDRASTEAFF | TGTGCCAGCAGTGATGACAGGGCCAGCACTGAAGCTTTCTTT
TRBJ2-7 | - | TRBV11-1 | - | CASSLGLGGDTHEQYF | TGTGCCAGCAGCTTAGGGCTCGGGGGAGACACCCACGAGCAGTACTTC
TRBJ2-7 | - | TRBV30 | - | CAWSSRDSYEQYF | TGTGCCTGGAGTAGCCGGGACTCTTACGAGCAGTACTTC
TRBJ1-3 | - | TRBV7-6 | - | CASSLQISGNTIYF | TGTGCCAGCAGCTTACAGATATCTGGAAACACCATATATTTT
TRBJ2-5 | TRBD1 | TRBV6-6 | - | CASSRPRTGEFGETQYF | TGTGCCAGCAGCCGACCGAGGACAGGGGAGTTTGGGGAGACCCAGTACTTC
TRBJ1-5 | - | TRBV10-3 | - | CAISERQGSYNQPQHF | TGTGCCATCAGTGAACGGCAGGGGTCTTACAATCAGCCCCAGCATTTT
TRBJ2-5 | TRBD2 | TRBV10-1 | few | CASRTSGRIETQYF | TGCGCCAGCAGGACTAGCGGGAGGATAGAGACCCAGTACTTC
TRBJ2-3 | TRBD2 | TRBV11-1 | - | CASSWRETDTQYF | TGTGCCAGCAGCTGGCGGGAGACAGATACGCAGTATTTT
TRBJ2-7 | TRBD2 | TRBV7-3 | - | CASSPGGLAGAEQYF | TGTGCCAGCAGCCCGGGGGGGCTAGCGGGAGCCGAGCAGTACTTC
TRBJ2-2 | TRBD1 | TRBV30 | few | CAWSVGQVNTGELFF | TGTGCCTGGAGTGTGGGACAGGTTAACACCGGGGAGCTGTTTTTT
TRBJ1-1 | - | TRBV6-1 | - | CASSDPEVSNTEAFF | TGTGCCAGCAGTGACCCAGAGGTCTCAAACACTGAAGCTTTCTTT
TRBJ1-1 | - | TRBV27 | few | CASSPAVLNTEAFF | TGTGCCAGCAGTCCGGCGGTTTTGAACACTGAAGCTTTCTTT
TRBJ1-1 | - | TRBV5-4 | - | CASSLVRGVNTEAFF | TGTGCCAGCAGCTTGGTGCGGGGGGTGAACACTGAAGCTTTCTTT
TRBJ1-6 | - | TRBV7-6 | - | CASSLAGDIDNSPLHF | TGTGCCAGCAGCTTAGCTGGGGATATCGATAATTCACCCCTCCACTTT
TRBJ1-5 | - | TRBV29-1 | once | CSVEGARDQPQHF | TGCAGCGTTGAGGGGGCGAGGGATCAGCCCCAGCATTTT
TRBJ2-3 | - | TRBV5-5 | - | CASSLWLGVGTDTQYF | TGTGCCAGCAGCTTGTGGCTGGGCGTCGGCACAGATACGCAGTATTTT